This T cell receptor beta chain is from a study of a mutant IDH1 vaccine in newly diagnosed glioma. For the study at large: Treated patients comprised around 62% males and around 38% females, mean age about 44 years. Week 35 was assigned to visit V12, and week 47 was assigned to visit V13.

TCRdb keeps only in-frame clones here, not all; method: immunoSEQ multiplex PCR. The table records about 69,000 clones, around 87% of them present only once. The time point was: week 35, safety follow-up. Vaccination used 300 ug of mutant IDH1 20-mer peptide per dose, with topical imiquimod. In weeks 1, 3, 5, 7, 11, 15, 19 and 23, patients were vaccinated. V lost 4 bases and J lost 1; bases outside the gene matches: 0. CDR1 is MDHEN, CDR2 SYDVKM, per germline. This CDR3 is built from 14 residues. A remark on this clone: The antigen remains unidentified.

This sequence joins TRBV28 and TRBJ2-2, with TRBD2 matching 7 bases. This receptor was taken from a man under 40 with glioma. Sequencing was performed on PBMCs, taken from a glioma patient whose treatment included an IDH1 peptide vaccine. CDR3 in DNA: TGTGCCAGCAGTTGGACTAGGAACACCGGGGAGCTGTTTTTT. Protein: CASSWTRNTGELFF.